The source of this TCR beta chain is a study of blood T cell repertoires in COVID-19. Overall study: COVID-19 samples, acute and convalescent, were from the United States, Italy and Spain. PBMCs, B-cell-depleted T cells, or T cells were the source of the cDNA or gDNA that made up the material.

Germline CDR1 is SGHAT and CDR2 is FQNNGV. The CDR3 is made up of 15 amino acids. The trim removed 0 bases at V and 3 bases at J, leaving 3 bases unmatched. In the original workflow: Reference gene primer amplification yielded estimated nucleated cell counts. The protocol was immunoSEQ multiplex PCR, while the TCRdb copy is restricted to in-frame clones and leaves out a portion. V, J and clone size are those of that table, while D and trimming were read from the DNA. The sample includes 35,000 to 50,000 clones, about 90% of them seen just once. The genes are TRBV11-2 and TRBJ2-5; 8 bases are shared with TRBD1. This clonotype originated in a man between 50 and 59 years old with active COVID-19. The sequencing sample was made of peripheral blood. The CDR3 spells CASSLDRGLEETQYF. The CDR3 DNA follows: TGTGCCAGCAGCTTAGACAGGGGGCTCGAAGAGACCCAGTACTTC.